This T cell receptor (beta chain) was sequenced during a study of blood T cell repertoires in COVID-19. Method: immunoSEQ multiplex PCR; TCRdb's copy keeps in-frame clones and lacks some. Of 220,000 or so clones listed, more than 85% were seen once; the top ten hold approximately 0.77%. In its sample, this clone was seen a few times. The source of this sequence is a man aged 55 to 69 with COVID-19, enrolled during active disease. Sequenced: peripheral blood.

In DNA, the CDR3 is TGTGCCAGCAGCTTAGAAAGAGGACAGGGGGCACGTAGTTCACCCCTCCACTTT. Residues: CASSLERGQGARSSPLHF. The chain carries TRBV7-6 and TRBJ1-6, with 11 bases that match TRBD1. The CDR3 is 18 amino acids. Looked up from germline, CDR1 is SGHVS and CDR2 is FNYEAQ. J lost 9 bases, V lost 1 base, and 11 bases had no gene match.